What follows are 13 T cell receptor beta chains derived from one specimen sequenced in a study of response to subunit inactivated influenza vaccine. TCRdb analysed the RT-PCR reads with MiXCR anew, one entry per CDR3 protein. This sample has around 520,000 distinct CDR3 sequences, with 25% found just once. Sequences were derived from CD4+ T cells sorted from PBMCs, sampled more than 4 days after vaccination. The source is a middle-aged man who received an inactivated influenza vaccine.

This clonotype was seen a few times. The rearrangement uses TRBV30 and TRBJ1-6; D uncertain. The CDR3 length is 13 residues. The germline CDR1 and CDR2 sequences are GTSNPN and SVGIG (reference sequence). Deletions cut 6 bases from V and 7 bases from J, with 13 bases between. In nucleotides, the CDR3 is TGTGCCTGTCTAGGGCAGACGAATTCACCCCTCCACTTT. Residues: CACLGQTNSPLHF.

The table lists this clonotype with a few counts. The J gene is TRBJ1-4, the V gene TRBV24-1, with 10 bases that match TRBD1. Unmatched junction bases numbered 7, after V lost 9 bases and J lost 4 bases. The germline V gene has CDR1 KGHDR and CDR2 SFDVKD. The CDR3 covers 15 residues. The CDR3 coding sequence is TGTGCCACCCGCCCTGGGACAGGGGATAATGAAAAACTGTTTTTT. Translation gives CATRPGTGDNEKLFF.

The chain uses TRBV12-3 or TRBV12-4 and TRBJ2-7, with TRBD1 matching over 7 bases. The CDR3 spans 14 residues. Germline trimming cut 5 bases from V and 2 bases from J; bases unmatched to any gene: 6. The CDR3 sequence is CASSQSGGAYEQYF. In DNA form, the CDR3 reads TGTGCCAGCAGTCAATCAGGGGGTGCCTACGAGCAGTACTTC.

The chain combines TRBV6-5 with TRBJ2-7; D uncertain. Germline loops: CDR1 MNHEY, CDR2 SVGAGI. V lost 8 bases to trimming and J lost 7 bases, with 15 bases between them. The CDR3 has 12 residues. The CDR3 sequence: CASGVKRREQYF. As DNA, the CDR3 is TGTGCCAGCGGGGTCAAACGAAGGGAGCAGTACTTC.

The gene calls are TRBV18 and TRBJ2-3, with 9 bases matching TRBD2. The CDR3 extends over 16 amino acids. Germline CDR1 reads KGHSH; CDR2 reads LQKENI. The J segment lost 2 bases and the V segment lost 2 bases, leaving 5 bases of the junction unmatched. CDR3 in DNA: TGTGCCAGCTCACCAATACTAGCGGGTTACACAGATACGCAGTATTTT. This sequence encodes CASSPILAGYTDTQYF.

The chain uses TRBV14 and TRBJ1-4; D is uncertain. This CDR3 is built from 13 residues. In germline, CDR1 is SGHDN, CDR2 FVKESK. Trimming removed 1 base at V and 10 bases at J, with 10 bases between. The CDR3 DNA follows: TGTGCCAGCAGCCAAGCGGCAGCAGGAAAACTGTTTTTT. This encodes CASSQAAAGKLFF.

There are a few counts of this clonotype. The rearrangement joins TRBV11-2 to TRBJ2-1, with D perhaps TRBD1 (6 bases). The length of the CDR3 is 15 residues. Germline-derived CDR1 and CDR2 are SGHAT and FQNNGV. V lost 4 bases, J lost 2 bases, and 12 bases lay in between. The CDR3 DNA is TGTGCCAGCAGCTCACTCAAGGGGGCCTACAATGAGCAGTTCTTC. It yields the protein CASSSLKGAYNEQFF.

The V and J genes are TRBV9 and TRBJ2-5, with D tentatively TRBD2 (7 bases). V shed 4 bases and J shed 5 bases, with 21 bases lying between them. The CDR3 runs to 16 residues. Germline CDR1 reads SGDLS; CDR2 reads YYNGEE. The CDR3 is CASSTQGGGITETQYF. The CDR3 region has the DNA TGTGCCAGCAGCACCCAAGGGGGGGGTATAACGGAGACCCAGTACTTC.

The J gene is TRBJ2-4, the V gene TRBV29-1, with D perhaps matching TRBD1 (6 bases). V shed 4 bases and J shed 1 base, with 11 bases lying between them. The CDR3 spans 14 residues. The V gene's germline CDR1 is SQVTM and CDR2 ANQGSEA. The CDR3 is CSVAGASAKNIQYF. The CDR3, as DNA: TGCAGCGTTGCAGGGGCGTCGGCCAAAAACATTCAGTACTTC.

The V call is TRBV19, the J call TRBJ1-6; 7 bases align to TRBD1. J gave up 8 bases and V 4 bases, and 8 bases lay outside the gene matches. The germline V gene encodes CDR1 LNHDA and CDR2 SQIVND (reference sequence). The CDR3 loop spans 15 amino acids. CDR3 loop: CASSTRTGGDSPLHF. In DNA form, the CDR3 reads TGTGCCAGTAGTACTCGGACAGGAGGGGATTCACCCCTCCACTTT.

The sample holds many counts of this clonotype. The rearrangement links TRBV12-3 or TRBV12-4 to TRBJ2-5; no clear D gene. The CDR3 covers 16 residues. V lost 2 bases and J lost 1, with 14 bases in between. The CDR3 protein is CASSLLTGGFQETQYF. For the CDR3, the DNA is TGTGCCAGCAGTTTATTAACGGGCGGTTTCCAAGAGACCCAGTACTTC.

This clonotype was recorded at least ten times. The chain has TRBV12-3 or TRBV12-4 and TRBJ1-5; unclear D gene. The CDR3 spans 15 residues. V was cut by 1 base and J by 0 bases, with 7 bases left in between. CDR3 in amino acids: CASSLGGNSNQPQHF. The CDR3 coding sequence is TGTGCCAGCAGTTTAGGAGGGAATAGCAATCAGCCCCAGCATTTT.

CDR3 in DNA: TGTGCCTGGAGTACGAGGGTTCGTGAAAAACTGTTTTTT. This translates into CAWSTRVREKLFF. V usage is TRBV30 and J usage is TRBJ1-4; D remains unclear. The CDR3 is 13 residues long. Deletions cut 2 bases from V and 7 bases from J, with 11 bases between. Germline V CDR1 and CDR2: GTSNPN, SVGIG (reference sequence). The full variable domain, rest sourced from reference TRBV30 and TRBJ1-4, is SQTIHQWPATLVQPVGSPLSLECTVEGTSNPNLYWYRQAAGRGLQLLFYSVGIGQISSEVPQNLSASRPQDRQFILSSKKLLLSDSGFYLCAWSTRVREKLFFGSGTQLSVL.